These 20 T cell receptor beta chains were all obtained from the same sample, sequenced in a study of T-cell reconstitution after alpha-beta-depleted transplantation in children. This sample's TCRbeta library carried unique molecular identifier barcodes. TCRdb redid the calling of the PCR reads with MiXCR, one entry per CDR3 protein. Altogether some 340,000 distinct CDR3 sequences are present, over 9% being singletons, with the ten largest covering 2% to 3%. The sequencing here drew on PBMCs from the stem cell graft donor, taken from the stem cell graft. The origin of the receptors is a human donor who donated a stem cell graft to a child with acute lymphoblastic leukemia.

The chain is built from TRBV12-3 or TRBV12-4 and TRBJ2-2; D tentatively reads TRBD1 or TRBD2 (5 bases each). The CDR3 is made up of 16 amino acids. The germline V and J ends were trimmed by 1 base and 0 bases, with 9 bases remaining between them. Here the CDR3 reads CASSLVGPTNTGELFF. The CDR3 nucleotides read TGTGCCAGCAGTTTAGTGGGACCGACGAACACCGGGGAGCTGTTTTTT.

V usage is TRBV12-3 or TRBV12-4 and J usage is TRBJ2-1, with D unresolved. The CDR3 is 13 residues long. V dropped 6 bases and J dropped 4 bases, with 10 bases sitting between them. CDR3 residues: CASRQTKYNEQFF. DNA of the CDR3: TGTGCCAGCAGACAGACCAAATACAATGAGCAGTTCTTC.

This clonotype has a handful of counts. The chain recombines TRBV12-3 or TRBV12-4 with TRBJ2-1; 7 nucleotides align to TRBD2. Trimming removed 8 bases from V and 0 bases from J; junction bases left unmatched: 7. CDR3 length equals 15 residues. The CDR3 DNA reads TGTGCCAGCGGGACCACGGGGGGCTCCTACAATGAGCAGTTCTTC. Amino acid sequence: CASGTTGGSYNEQFF.

This clonotype has at least ten counts. The chain links TRBV24-1 to TRBJ2-3, with TRBD1 as a possible D gene (6 bases). The germline V gene encodes CDR1 KGHDR and CDR2 SFDVKD. The CDR3 covers 14 residues. Trimming removed 9 bases at V and 4 bases at J, with 16 bases between. The CDR3 nucleotides read TGTGCCACCTCTCAGGGGTTAGGAGCAGATACGCAGTATTTT. This sequence encodes CATSQGLGADTQYF.

This clonotype was recorded a few times. The J gene is TRBJ1-5, the V gene TRBV12-3 or TRBV12-4, with a weak D call TRBD1 (5 bases). The CDR3 spans 15 residues. The germline V and J ends were trimmed by 3 bases and 4 bases, with 13 bases remaining between them. CDR3 residues: CASSLGGELNQPQHF. CDR3 bases: TGTGCCAGCAGTTTGGGGGGGGAGCTGAATCAGCCCCAGCATTTT.

This clonotype was counted many times. The V gene is TRBV4-3, the J gene TRBJ1-4, with 8 bases lining up with TRBD1. The germline V gene has CDR1 LGHNA and CDR2 YSLEER. V gave up 0 bases and J gave up 6 bases; unmatched junction bases: 3. The CDR3 totals 15 residues. In nucleotides, the CDR3 is TGCGCCAGCAGCCAAGATCAGGGGGCGTATGAAAAACTGTTTTTT. Translating it yields CASSQDQGAYEKLFF.

This chain uses TRBV20-1 with TRBJ2-1, with 7 bases identical to TRBD1. V lost 2 bases and J lost 2; bases outside the gene matches: 9. The CDR3 is 16 residues long. Germline V CDR1 and CDR2: DFQATT, SNEGSKA (reference sequence). The CDR3 nucleotides are TGCAGTGCTAGATCCCTTTCCGGGACAGCCTACAATGAGCAGTTCTTC. It specifies CSARSLSGTAYNEQFF.

The CDR3 spells CSAPRDDYNEQFF. The DNA for the CDR3 is TGCAGTGCCCCTCGGGACGACTACAATGAGCAGTTCTTC. The rearrangement uses TRBV20-1 and TRBJ2-1; the D call may be TRBD1 or TRBD2 (5 bases each). Trimming shortened V by 6 bases and J by 3 bases, and 12 bases separated the two germline ends. The CDR3 spans 13 residues. CDR1 DFQATT and CDR2 SNEGSKA come from the germline V gene (reference sequence).

This clonotype was picked up a small number of times. V usage is TRBV2 and J usage is TRBJ2-5; TRBD1 or TRBD2 may be the D gene (5 bases each). CDR1 is SNHLY and CDR2 is FYNNEI in the germline V gene. V shed 3 bases and J shed 6 bases, with 14 bases lying between them. This CDR3 region has 14 residues. CDR3 in amino acids: CASSDLRGLQTQYF. The CDR3 nucleotides read TGTGCCAGCAGTGACCTTCGGGGCCTGCAGACCCAGTACTTC. Full variable domain (rest looked up from reference TRBV2 and TRBJ2-5): EPEVTQTPSHQVTQMGQEVILRCVPISNHLYFYWYRQILGQKVEFLVSFYNNEISEKSEIFDDQFSVERPDGSNFTLKIRSTKLEDSAMYFCASSDLRGLQTQYFGPGTRLLVL.

This clonotype showed up many times. The chain employs TRBV5-5 and TRBJ2-7; D gene unclear. The CDR3 extends over 11 amino acids. V lost 1 base and J lost 5, with 4 bases in between. CDR1 and CDR2 (germline): SGHKS, YYEKEE (reference sequence). CDR3 sequence reads: CASSLHHEQYF. As DNA, the CDR3 is TGTGCCAGCAGCTTGCACCACGAGCAGTACTTC.

The chain joins TRBV6-2 or TRBV6-3 to TRBJ1-1, with D maybe TRBD1 (6 bases). Trimming stripped 5 bases from V and 2 bases from J, with 12 bases between. Germline V gene sequence: CDR1 MNHEY, CDR2 SVGEGT. The length of the CDR3 is 14 residues. The CDR3 loop reads CASSQQGRNTEAFF. Here the CDR3 DNA reads TGTGCCAGCAGTCAACAGGGACGCAACACTGAAGCTTTCTTT.

This clonotype appeared many times. The rearrangement links TRBV7-9 to TRBJ2-7; D possibly corresponds to TRBD2 (6 bases). Per the germline V gene, CDR1 is SEHNR and CDR2 is FQNEAQ (reference sequence). The ends were cut back, 1 base at V and 4 bases at J, with 11 bases in the middle. This CDR3 has 14 amino acids. In DNA, the CDR3 is TGTGCCAGCAGCTTAGGACTAGTACCTTACGAGCAGTACTTC. It is translated as CASSLGLVPYEQYF.

V and J are TRBV5-6 and TRBJ1-6, with unresolved D. Trimming cost V 2 bases and J 11 bases, with 5 bases left between them. The germline CDR1 and CDR2 sequences are SGHDT and YYEEEE. This CDR3 comprises 11 residues. The CDR3 here is CASSFFAPLHF. Written as DNA, the CDR3 is TGTGCCAGCAGCTTTTTCGCACCCCTCCACTTT.

The rearrangement joins TRBV7-2 to TRBJ1-5; no clear D. The CDR3 is 14 residues long. Germline values: CDR1 SGHTA, CDR2 FQGNSA. The germline V and J ends were trimmed by 0 bases and 5 bases, with 8 bases remaining between them. The CDR3 is CASSLASSYQPQHF. CDR3 sequence (DNA): TGTGCCAGCAGCTTAGCGTCGTCATATCAGCCCCAGCATTTT.

This clonotype was observed at least ten times. The chain uses TRBV4-1 and TRBJ2-3; 9 bases match TRBD1. CDR3 length: 15 residues. V gave up 4 bases and J gave up 3 bases; unmatched junction bases: 5. Per germline, CDR1 MGHRA and CDR2 YSYEKL. CDR3 region: CASSLQGASTDTQYF. In nucleotides, the CDR3 is TGCGCCAGCAGCCTACAGGGGGCTTCTACAGATACGCAGTATTTT.

In this sample, this clonotype turned up many times. The gene calls are TRBV7-8 and TRBJ1-5, with 12 bases that match TRBD1. Germline loops: CDR1 SGHVS, CDR2 FQNEAQ. This CDR3 has 15 amino acids. With 5 bases clipped from V and 5 bases from J, the junction kept 4 bases outside the gene matches. Here the CDR3 DNA reads TGTGCCAGCAGCCCGCGGGACAGGGGGCATCAGCCCCAGCATTTT. It specifies CASSPRDRGHQPQHF.

The gene calls are TRBV20-1 and TRBJ2-6; D is undetermined. The CDR3 runs 19 residues. The V gene lost 6 bases and the J gene lost 0 bases, with 24 bases spanning the gap. CDR1 is DFQATT and CDR2 is SNEGSKA in the germline V gene (reference sequence). This CDR3 reads CSAVVDPRASTSGANVLTF. The CDR3 bases are TGCAGTGCCGTTGTAGATCCAAGGGCATCCACCTCTGGGGCCAACGTCCTGACTTTC.

This clonotype was found a few times. The V and J genes are TRBV12-3 or TRBV12-4 and TRBJ2-3; 15 positions match TRBD2. Germline trimming cut 3 bases from V and 5 bases from J; bases unmatched to any gene: 15. The CDR3 has 20 residues. CDR3 nucleotide sequence: TGTGCCAGCAGTTTCGAAGGACTAGCGGGAGGGCCCGAGTATAGAGATACGCAGTATTTT. It is translated as CASSFEGLAGGPEYRDTQYF.

This clonotype was detected many times. V is TRBV6-2 or TRBV6-3 and J is TRBJ2-4; maybe TRBD1 (6 bases). The germline CDR1 and CDR2 sequences are MNHEY and SVGEGT. V was shortened by 8 bases and J by 5 bases, with 13 bases between the two germline ends. This CDR3 is 13 amino acids long. CDR3 bases: TGTGCCAGCCGACCGGCAGGGGAAAACATTCAGTACTTC. Protein sequence: CASRPAGENIQYF.

V is TRBV28 and J is TRBJ2-3, with 11 positions matching TRBD2. This CDR3 has 16 residues. The junction had 8 bases not matched to a gene; V was cut back by 9 bases and J by 0 bases. The V gene's germline CDR1 is MDHEN and CDR2 SYDVKM. CDR3 loop: CARGTSGSSSTDTQYF. CDR3 bases: TGTGCCAGAGGGACTAGCGGATCCTCTAGCACAGATACGCAGTATTTT.